One and the same sample provided the 7 T cell receptor beta chains below, sequenced in a study of cytomegalovirus exposure and HLA in healthy donors. Sequencing used immunoSEQ multiplex PCR; TCRdb keeps in-frame clones, though not all of them. The top ten hold roughly 0.96% of the sample, which has under 400,000 clones, over 75% seen once. Sequencing was performed on PBMCs. The receptors here all came from a man younger than 40 in good health and CMV-seronegative.

The V and J genes are TRBV30 and TRBJ1-2; the D gene is possibly TRBD1 (5 bases). V was shortened by 8 bases and J by 7 bases, with 11 bases between the two germline ends. Germline V gene data show CDR1 as GTSNPN and CDR2 as SVGIG (reference sequence). The length of the CDR3 is 10 residues. For the CDR3, the DNA is TGTGCCCTGAGGGGAGGTGGCTACACCTTC. This sequence encodes CALRGGGYTF.

Points on this clone: Other DNA variants within this sample encode the same CDR3. This chain joins TRBV6-5 and TRBJ1-2, with a possible D match to TRBD1 (5 bases). Germline V gene lookup returns CDR1 MNHEY and CDR2 SVGAGI. V was cut by 8 bases and J by 10 bases, with 23 bases left in between. CDR3 length: 14 residues. CDR3 sequence: CASGSGQGALDYTF. As DNA, the CDR3 is TGTGCCAGCGGCAGTGGACAAGGGGCCCTAGACTACACCTTC.

A single count supports this clone. V is TRBV27 and J is TRBJ1-1; D possibly corresponds to TRBD1 (6 bases). V was cut by 3 bases and J by 5 bases, with 13 bases left in between. The germline V gene encodes CDR1 MNHEY and CDR2 SMNVEV (reference sequence). The CDR3 contains 14 residues. This CDR3 reads CASSFRGRGTEAFF. The CDR3 bases are TGTGCCAGCAGTTTTAGAGGAAGGGGGACTGAAGCTTTCTTT.

V is TRBV18 and J is TRBJ1-2; the D gene is possibly TRBD1 (6 bases). Germline CDR1 reads KGHSH; CDR2 reads LQKENI. V was shortened by 4 bases and J by 7 bases, with 7 bases between the two germline ends. The CDR3 totals 11 residues. Here the CDR3 DNA reads TGTGCCAGCTCACGACAGGCTGGCTACACCTTC. Its protein product is CASSRQAGYTF.

This rearrangement joins TRBV4-1 to TRBJ2-7; 7 nucleotides align to TRBD1. The J segment lost 11 bases and the V segment lost 1 base, leaving 11 bases of the junction unmatched. The CDR3 has 14 amino acids. Germline V CDR1 and CDR2: MGHRA, YSYEKL. The CDR3, as DNA: TGCGCCAGCAGCCAAGCCTTCAGGGGGAATGCGGAGTACTTC. Residues: CASSQAFRGNAEYF.

The rearrangement uses TRBV7-8 and TRBJ1-1, with a tentative D call TRBD1 (6 bases). CDR1 and CDR2 from the germline V gene are SGHVS and FQNEAQ. V was clipped by 6 bases and J by 5 bases, with 10 bases between them. CDR3 length: 12 amino acids. The CDR3: CASRRQGTEAFF. The CDR3 bases are TGTGCCAGCAGAAGGCAGGGGACTGAAGCTTTCTTT.

This chain connects TRBV5-6 to TRBJ2-5, with 12 nucleotides matching TRBD2. Germline CDR1 is SGHDT and CDR2 is YYEEEE. Trimming took 2 bases from V and 2 from J; bases not matched to a gene: 1. CDR3 length equals 15 residues. CDR3 sequence reads: CASSFTSGGQETQYF. For the CDR3, the DNA is TGTGCCAGCAGCTTCACTAGCGGGGGGCAAGAGACCCAGTACTTC.